Reported below is one TCR beta chain. Its antigen is as yet unknown. The sample is drawn from a study of cytomegalovirus exposure and HLA in healthy donors. Findings of the study overall: Specificity for CMV antigens was confirmed in vitro for three of the CMV-associated chains.

PCR employed 60 Vbeta and 13 Jbeta primers. TCRdb keeps only in-frame clones here, not all; method: immunoSEQ multiplex PCR. The profile shows over 100,000 clones, roughly 67% of them singletons. This receptor was obtained from a man in his forties in good health and CMV-seronegative. The source material was PBMCs.

The CDR3 reads CASWGPPKETQYF. The CDR3 nucleotides are TGTGCCAGCTGGGGGCCCCCAAAAGAGACCCAGTACTTC. This chain connects TRBV6-5 to TRBJ2-5; tentative D call: TRBD1 (6 bases). V was pared by 8 bases and J by 3 bases, with 13 bases between. The CDR3 totals 13 residues. Germline V gene lookup returns CDR1 MNHEY and CDR2 SVGAGI.